A selection of T cell receptor beta chains follows, all from one sample in a study of shared clonotypes between healthy human individuals. Clones were sequenced by immunoSEQ multiplex PCR, and TCRdb holds only the in-frame ones, with some missing. Among 2,500,000 or so clones listed, approximately 92% were seen once. What was sequenced was naive CD4+ T cells sorted from blood. The source is a man aged 18 to 29 in good health. CDR3s include the opening cysteine and the closing phenylalanine or tryptophan. A D gene is named only where the DNA matches it firmly. Rows give clone size only sometimes, using once, few, many, or a class for an expanded clone.

V: TRBV5-1; D: TRBD1; J: TRBJ2-5; size: -; CDR3: CASSWTGQETQYF; DNA: TGCGCCAGCAGCTGGACAGGCCAAGAGACCCAGTACTTC
V: TRBV7-9; D: -; J: TRBJ2-5; size: -; CDR3: CASSLAQTQYF; DNA: TGTGCCAGCAGCTTAGCACAGACCCAGTACTTC
V: TRBV12-5; D: TRBD1; J: TRBJ2-5; size: -; CDR3: CASAVGRGKTQYF; DNA: TGTGCTAGTGCCGTGGGCAGGGGGAAGACCCAGTACTTC
V: TRBV5-4; D: -; J: TRBJ2-2; size: -; CDR3: CASSSGALLNTGELFF; DNA: TGTGCCAGCAGCTCCGGGGCTCTCCTGAACACCGGGGAGCTGTTTTTT
V: TRBV30; D: TRBD2; J: TRBJ2-7; size: -; CDR3: CAWSVEKGLAGSPYEQYF; DNA: TGTGCCTGGAGTGTAGAGAAGGGACTAGCGGGGTCTCCCTACGAGCAGTACTTC
V: TRBV4-3; D: -; J: TRBJ2-1; size: -; CDR3: CASSQEAGPSHVSSYNEQFF; DNA: TGCGCCAGCAGCCAAGAGGCGGGCCCTTCCCATGTAAGCTCCTACAATGAGCAGTTCTTC
V: TRBV7-2; D: -; J: TRBJ1-4; size: -; CDR3: CASSLAGPPSEKLFF; DNA: TGTGCCAGCAGCTTAGCAGGGCCGCCCAGTGAAAAACTGTTTTTT
V: TRBV5-6; D: -; J: TRBJ1-3; size: -; CDR3: CASSLSDTIYF; DNA: TGTGCCAGCAGCTTGTCGGACACCATATATTTT
V: TRBV27; D: -; J: TRBJ2-3; size: -; CDR3: CATRLSSVFVDTQYF; DNA: TGTGCCACCCGGTTATCAAGCGTTTTCGTAGATACGCAGTATTTT
V: TRBV4-3; D: -; J: TRBJ2-7; size: -; CDR3: CASSQERKLRQYF; DNA: TGCGCCAGCAGCCAAGAAAGAAAGCTGAGGCAGTACTTC
V: TRBV5-1; D: -; J: TRBJ2-3; size: -; CDR3: CASSLLGLPSDTQYF; DNA: TGCGCCAGCAGCTTGTTGGGGCTTCCTTCAGATACGCAGTATTTT
V: TRBV6-6; D: -; J: TRBJ2-5; size: once; CDR3: CASSARETQYF; DNA: TGTGCCAGCAGCGCCAGAGAGACCCAGTACTTC
V: TRBV27; D: TRBD1; J: TRBJ2-1; size: -; CDR3: CASGLLTGVSYNEQFF; DNA: TGTGCCAGCGGCCTTCTGACAGGGGTTTCCTACAATGAGCAGTTCTTC
V: TRBV30; D: -; J: TRBJ1-6; size: -; CDR3: CAWSVVGSPLHF; DNA: TGTGCCTGGAGTGTCGTTGGTTCACCCCTCCACTTT
V: TRBV7-9; D: TRBD2; J: TRBJ2-1; size: -; CDR3: CASSTPWGGHNEQFF; DNA: TGTGCCAGCAGCACTCCCTGGGGGGGTCACAATGAGCAGTTCTTC
V: TRBV6-5; D: -; J: TRBJ1-3; size: -; CDR3: CASSQAFSGNTIYF; DNA: TGTGCCAGCAGTCAAGCGTTCTCTGGAAACACCATATATTTT
V: TRBV7-9; D: TRBD1; J: TRBJ2-1; size: -; CDR3: CASSLARDRGYGSYNEQFF; DNA: TGTGCCAGCAGCTTAGCGCGGGACAGGGGCTACGGATCCTACAATGAGCAGTTCTTC
V: TRBV5-8; D: -; J: TRBJ2-2; size: once; CDR3: CASSLEPVSGELFF; DNA: TGTGCCAGCAGCTTGGAACCAGTGTCCGGGGAGCTGTTTTTT
V: TRBV7-2; D: -; J: TRBJ2-3; size: -; CDR3: CASTRKGVSTDTQYF; DNA: TGTGCCAGCACCCGAAAAGGCGTTAGCACAGATACGCAGTATTTT
V: TRBV7-9; D: -; J: TRBJ1-5; size: -; CDR3: CASSSTNRGSDQPQHF; DNA: TGTGCCAGCAGCTCGACAAATAGGGGGTCCGATCAGCCCCAGCATTTT
V: TRBV10-3; D: -; J: TRBJ1-1; size: -; CDR3: CAIRDKNNAEAFF; DNA: TGTGCCATAAGAGACAAAAATAACGCTGAAGCTTTCTTT
V: TRBV14; D: -; J: TRBJ1-2; size: -; CDR3: CASSQESRGAYGYTF; DNA: TGTGCCAGCAGCCAAGAGTCCAGGGGAGCTTATGGCTACACCTTC
V: TRBV7-2; D: TRBD1; J: TRBJ1-5; size: -; CDR3: CASSTQGGSNQPQHF; DNA: TGTGCCAGCAGCACCCAAGGGGGCTCAAATCAGCCCCAGCATTTT
V: TRBV19; D: TRBD1; J: TRBJ1-6; size: -; CDR3: CASSVRGPGSPLHF; DNA: TGTGCCAGTAGTGTCAGGGGGCCTGGCTCACCCCTCCACTTT
V: TRBV18; D: TRBD1; J: TRBJ2-7; size: -; CDR3: CASSPTGLREQYF; DNA: TGTGCCAGCTCACCGACAGGGCTAAGGGAGCAGTACTTC
V: TRBV29-1; D: -; J: TRBJ2-7; size: -; CDR3: CSVSHRESGTYEQYF; DNA: TGCAGCGTGAGTCACAGGGAGTCTGGGACCTACGAGCAGTACTTC
V: TRBV6-5; D: TRBD2; J: TRBJ2-7; size: -; CDR3: CASSYTSGGPYEQYF; DNA: TGTGCCAGCAGTTACACTTCGGGAGGGCCGTACGAGCAGTACTTC
V: TRBV7-9; D: -; J: TRBJ1-6; size: -; CDR3: CASSLLNNSPLHF; DNA: TGTGCCAGCAGCTTATTGAATAATTCACCCCTCCACTTT